This T cell receptor beta chain was captured in a study of shared clonotypes between healthy human individuals. CD8 cells regarded as naive lacked CD45RO, were positively chosen for CCR7, and omitted terminally differentiated effector memory CD45RA+ cells. Study-wide points: A few donors shared around 5.2% of their naive CD4 clonotypes.

Measured with immunoSEQ multiplex PCR; TCRdb has only the in-frame clones, and not every one. The sample holds around 1.9 million clones, roughly 95% seen once. Concerning this clone itself: Antigen: not known.

Sequenced input: naive CD8+ T cells from PBMCs. This sequence was found in a man aged 18 to 29 in good health. Some clones in this sample may be carry-over from other donors' samples.

CDR3 in amino acids: CASSPTGTTYSETQYF. In nucleotides, the CDR3 is TGTGCCAGCAGTCCGACCGGGACCACGTATTCGGAGACCCAGTACTTC. The V and J genes are TRBV28 and TRBJ2-5; TRBD1 or TRBD2 may be the D gene (5 bases each). Between the trimmed V and J ends, which lost 5 bases and 5 bases, there was a span of 21 bases. This CDR3 spans 16 amino acids. The germline CDR1 and CDR2 sequences are MDHEN and SYDVKM.